The rows below give T cell receptor beta chains drawn from one sample of a study of blood T cell repertoires in COVID-19. The assay was immunoSEQ multiplex PCR, and TCRdb's table has in-frame clones only and misses some. The sample records approximately 280,000 clones, about 82% being singletons. The sample comprised peripheral blood. The receptors were sampled from a man between 45 and 60 years old with active or convalescent COVID-19. CDR3s leave out the opening cysteine and the closing phenylalanine or tryptophan. Each record gives: CDR3 protein, J gene, V gene.

ASRGAYGYT,TRBJ1-2,TRBV19
ASSLQVWTEAF,TRBJ1-1,TRBV28
ASSFYVTGSNSPLH,TRBJ1-6,TRBV27
ASSPGGPTNEKLF,TRBJ1-4,TRBV18
ASSPQTGRSYEQY,TRBJ2-7,TRBV28
ASSPNGRSSQPQH,TRBJ1-5,TRBV27
AFSQGGNQPQH,TRBJ1-5,TRBV30
ASSVNGQDYSGANVLT,TRBJ2-6,TRBV9
ASSFRQRGEQF,TRBJ2-1,TRBV13
ATAHSRGGAGEKLF,TRBJ1-4,TRBV2
ASSLGALWEDEDDTQY,TRBJ2-3,TRBV27
ASSVSSGRRELF,TRBJ2-2,TRBV7-3
ASSLDLAGIYNEQF,TRBJ2-1,TRBV5-1
ASSSDRLNEQY,TRBJ2-7,TRBV7-8
AWTAGQGENQPQH,TRBJ1-5,TRBV30
ATLGQGTPPQH,TRBJ1-5,TRBV6-5
ASSPPVSSGKDTQY,TRBJ2-3,TRBV18
AGAHYRDTSAGELF,TRBJ2-2,TRBV24-1
ASSVTSGSGDTQY,TRBJ2-3,TRBV9
ARVEGMGTDTQY,TRBJ2-3,TRBV21-1
ATAEGAFRNGYT,TRBJ1-2,TRBV28
ASSLQGAGYGYT,TRBJ1-2,TRBV6-5
ASSLRLTSGRGNEQF,TRBJ2-1,TRBV4-1
ASSQYGDSPNTEAF,TRBJ1-1,TRBV7-3
ASSQVQGIRSPLH,TRBJ1-6,TRBV3-1/TRBV3-2
ASSLDDSGISPLH,TRBJ1-6,TRBV5-1
ASSDTGRIRLRTEAF,TRBJ1-1,TRBV28
ASSKGVGYT,TRBJ1-2,TRBV12-3/TRBV12-4
ASSDNMGLAGLSLGNEQF,TRBJ2-1,TRBV6-1
SASRGSGNTEAF,TRBJ1-1,TRBV29-1
ASRRSTGIGFSPLH,TRBJ1-6,TRBV6-6
AIRGGGVAGATDTQY,TRBJ2-3,TRBV10-3
ASSHLGLGEEDTQY,TRBJ2-3,TRBV27
ASTPHRGNQPQH,TRBJ1-5,TRBV28
SVRVTDTQY,TRBJ2-3,TRBV29-1
ASSLLPSGRANEQF,TRBJ2-1,TRBV19
ASSLTGSTEAF,TRBJ1-1,TRBV27
ASSRATVGNAEAF,TRBJ1-1,TRBV5-1
ASSPSGVAGGPRLY,TRBJ2-4,TRBV18
SVEVAAGGGETQY,TRBJ2-5,TRBV29-1
ASSQVASRGETQY,TRBJ2-5,TRBV14
ASSLARLTREQY,TRBJ2-7,TRBV7-8
ATSDPSGDPEKLF,TRBJ1-4,TRBV24-1
ASSLGGLVNTEAF,TRBJ1-1,TRBV11-2
ASSLLGGNTGELF,TRBJ2-2,TRBV7-3
ASSLGRAGGASDTIY,TRBJ1-3,TRBV7-9
ASSFSEGDQPQH,TRBJ1-5,TRBV7-8
ARGRGRDNEQF,TRBJ2-1,TRBV5-4
ASSSGWDSPGVEY,TRBJ2-7,TRBV5-6
ASSVANGGGGTDTQY,TRBJ2-3,TRBV25-1
ASSIRGPRGNTEAF,TRBJ1-1,TRBV19